The 10 T cell receptor beta chains given below trace back to one sample, sequenced in a study of identical twins. In TCRdb, the 5' RACE reads were re-called with MiXCR into one record per CDR3 protein. The sample has 600,000 to 850,000 distinct CDR3 sequences, 15% to 20% seen once; the top ten hold about 12%. The sample was also reused in another study, on T cells expressing NK-cell markers.

Sample: PBMCs. The source is a woman between 18 and 30 years old in good health.

The gene calls are TRBV6-5 and TRBJ2-1, with D possibly TRBD1 on 6 matching bases. In germline, CDR1 is MNHEY, CDR2 SVGAGI. The V end was cut by 8 bases, the J end by 7 bases, with 9 bases between. The CDR3 has 11 amino acids. CDR3 sequence (DNA): TGTGCCAGCCGCAGGGGAAATGAGCAGTTCTTC. Translation gives CASRRGNEQFF.

The gene calls are TRBV5-6 and TRBJ2-1; 9 nucleotides align to TRBD2. V was clipped by 4 bases and J by 7 bases; unmatched bases: 12. This CDR3 is 16 amino acids long. Per the germline V gene, CDR1 is SGHDT and CDR2 is YYEEEE. Here the CDR3 reads CASSVLSGRIGNEQFF. The CDR3 coding sequence is TGTGCCAGCAGCGTACTTAGCGGGAGAATCGGGAATGAGCAGTTCTTC. The full variable domain, rest sourced from reference TRBV5-6 and TRBJ2-1, is DAGVTQSPTHLIKTRGQQVTLRCSPKSGHDTVSWYQQALGQGPQFIFQYYEEEERQRGNFPDRFSGHQFPNYSSELNVNALLLGDSALYLCASSVLSGRIGNEQFFGPGTRLTVL.

This clonotype was recorded a few times. The chain links TRBV5-6 to TRBJ2-1, with 7 bases lining up with TRBD1. Trimming removed 4 bases from V and 1 base from J; junction bases left unmatched: 5. The CDR3 is 15 residues long. CDR1 is SGHDT, CDR2 YYEEEE, per germline. CDR3 in amino acids: CASSNWDRSYNEQFF. CDR3 in DNA: TGTGCCAGCAGCAACTGGGACAGATCCTACAATGAGCAGTTCTTC.

This clonotype was recorded a few times. This chain links TRBV6-5 with TRBJ1-5; no firm D call. Germline values: CDR1 MNHEY, CDR2 SVGAGI. Deletions cut 0 bases from V and 7 bases from J, with 10 bases between. CDR3 length equals 14 residues. CDR3 nucleotides: TGTGCCAGCAGTTACTCGGAGGGTTGGCAGCCCCAGCATTTT. Translation gives CASSYSEGWQPQHF.

The chain links TRBV14 to TRBJ2-1, with 11 bases fitting TRBD2. This CDR3 spans 15 amino acids. V was pared by 5 bases and J by 10 bases, with 10 bases of the junction left unmatched. Germline lookup yields CDR1 SGHDN and CDR2 FVKESK. The CDR3 is CASSAQLAGVQEQFF. Written as DNA, the CDR3 is TGTGCCAGCAGCGCCCAACTAGCGGGAGTTCAGGAGCAGTTCTTC.

V gene TRBV11-2 combines with J gene TRBJ2-1, with D tentatively TRBD1 or TRBD2 (5 bases each). The CDR3 totals 15 residues. The germline gives CDR1 SGHAT, CDR2 FQNNGV. Trimming shortened V by 5 bases and J by 8 bases, and 19 bases separated the two germline ends. The DNA of the CDR3 is TGTGCCAGCAGCGGCCGGGACCCCGTCGTGGATGAGCAGTTCTTC. It specifies CASSGRDPVVDEQFF.

There are a few counts of this clonotype. V and J are TRBV20-1 and TRBJ1-2, with 10 bases matching TRBD1. This CDR3 has 14 residues. Germline V gene sequence: CDR1 DFQATT, CDR2 SNEGSKA (reference sequence). The V gene end was trimmed by 3 bases and the J gene end by 8 bases; junction bases not matched to a gene: 9. CDR3 sequence reads: CSASPTGGVGGYTF. DNA of the CDR3: TGCAGTGCTAGCCCGACAGGGGGCGTTGGAGGCTACACCTTC.

At least ten counts were recorded for this clonotype. The chain has TRBV10-3 and TRBJ2-1, with D tentatively TRBD2 (6 bases). V lost 0 bases, J lost 0 bases, and 6 bases lay in between. Germline CDR1 is ENHRY and CDR2 is SYGVKD. CDR3 length: 15 residues. Here the CDR3 DNA reads TGTGCCATCAGTGAGTCGGGGGGCTCCTACAATGAGCAGTTCTTC. Protein product: CAISESGGSYNEQFF.

This clonotype occurred a few times. The J gene is TRBJ2-4, the V gene TRBV7-9; no definite D call. V lost 4 bases and J lost 4, with 5 bases in between. Germline V CDR1 and CDR2: SEHNR, FQNEAQ (reference sequence). This CDR3 spans 12 amino acids. CDR3 sequence: CASSSGKNIQYF. DNA for the CDR3: TGTGCCAGCAGCTCCGGGAAAAACATTCAGTACTTC.

V gene TRBV9 combines with J gene TRBJ2-2; no definite D call. Deletions cut 7 bases from V and 2 bases from J, with 9 bases between. Germline V gives CDR1 SGDLS, CDR2 YYNGEE. CDR3 length equals 13 residues. The CDR3 DNA reads TGTGCCAGCTTGGCCGGTAACACCGGGGAGCTGTTTTTT. Its protein is CASLAGNTGELFF.